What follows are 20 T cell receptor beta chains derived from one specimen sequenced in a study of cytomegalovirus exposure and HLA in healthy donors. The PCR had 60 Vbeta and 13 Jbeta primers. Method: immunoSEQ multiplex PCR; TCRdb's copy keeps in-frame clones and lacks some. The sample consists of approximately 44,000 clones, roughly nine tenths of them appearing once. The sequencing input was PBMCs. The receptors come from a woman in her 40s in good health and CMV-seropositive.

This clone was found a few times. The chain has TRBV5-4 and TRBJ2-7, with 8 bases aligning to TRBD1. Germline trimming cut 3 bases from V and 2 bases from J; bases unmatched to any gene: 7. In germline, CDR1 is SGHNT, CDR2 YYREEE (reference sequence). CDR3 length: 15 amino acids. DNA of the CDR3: TGTGCCAGCAGCTCCGGACAGGGAAGGACCTACGAGCAGTACTTC. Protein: CASSSGQGRTYEQYF.

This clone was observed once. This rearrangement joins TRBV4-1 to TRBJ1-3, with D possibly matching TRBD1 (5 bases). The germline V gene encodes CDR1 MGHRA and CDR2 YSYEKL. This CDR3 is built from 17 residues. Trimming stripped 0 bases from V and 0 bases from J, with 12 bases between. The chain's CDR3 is CASSQEFAGNSGNTIYF. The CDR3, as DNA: TGCGCCAGCAGCCAAGAGTTCGCAGGGAACTCTGGAAACACCATATATTTT.

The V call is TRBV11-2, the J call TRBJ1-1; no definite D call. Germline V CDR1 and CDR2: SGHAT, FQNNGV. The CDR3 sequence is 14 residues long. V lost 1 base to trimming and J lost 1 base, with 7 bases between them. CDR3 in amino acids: CASSLGAGNTEAFF. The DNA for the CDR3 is TGTGCCAGCAGCTTAGGGGCTGGGAACACTGAAGCTTTCTTT. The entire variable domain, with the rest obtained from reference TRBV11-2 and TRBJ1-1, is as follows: EAGVAQSPRYKIIEKRQSVAFWCNPISGHATLYWYQQILGQGPKLLIQFQNNGVVDDSQLPKDRFSAERLKGVDSTLKIQPAKLEDSAVYLCASSLGAGNTEAFFGQGTRLTVV.

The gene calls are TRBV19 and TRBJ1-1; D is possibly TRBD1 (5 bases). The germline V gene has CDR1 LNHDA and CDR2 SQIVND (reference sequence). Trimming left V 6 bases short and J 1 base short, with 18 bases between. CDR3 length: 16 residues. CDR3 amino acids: CASSISWGLENTEAFF. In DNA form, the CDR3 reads TGTGCCAGTAGCATTAGCTGGGGCCTGGAGAACACTGAAGCTTTCTTT. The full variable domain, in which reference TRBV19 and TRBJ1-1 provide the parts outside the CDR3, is DGGITQSPKYLFRKEGQNVTLSCEQNLNHDAMYWYRQDPGQGLRLIYYSQIVNDFQKGDIAEGYSVSREKKESFPLTVTSAQKNPTAFYLCASSISWGLENTEAFFGQGTRLTVV.

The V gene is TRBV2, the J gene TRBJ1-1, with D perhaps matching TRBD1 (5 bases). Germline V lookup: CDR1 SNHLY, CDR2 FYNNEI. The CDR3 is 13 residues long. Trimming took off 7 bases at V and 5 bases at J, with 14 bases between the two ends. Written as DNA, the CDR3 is TGTGCCAGCATCGCGGGGGGTGGTACTGAAGCTTTCTTT. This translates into CASIAGGGTEAFF.

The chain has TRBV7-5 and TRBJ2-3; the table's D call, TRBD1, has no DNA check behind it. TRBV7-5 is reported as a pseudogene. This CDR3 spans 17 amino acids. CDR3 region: CARSLNIGTGKADTQYF. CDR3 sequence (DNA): TGTGCCAGAAGCTTAAACATCGGGACAGGGAAAGCAGATACGCAGTATTTT.

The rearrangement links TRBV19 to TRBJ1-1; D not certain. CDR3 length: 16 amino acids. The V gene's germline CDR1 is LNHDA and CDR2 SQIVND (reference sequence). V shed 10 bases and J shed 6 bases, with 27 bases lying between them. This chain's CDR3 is CATKGGRPGYISEAFF. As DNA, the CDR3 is TGTGCCACTAAGGGTGGACGGCCGGGATATATCTCTGAAGCTTTCTTT.

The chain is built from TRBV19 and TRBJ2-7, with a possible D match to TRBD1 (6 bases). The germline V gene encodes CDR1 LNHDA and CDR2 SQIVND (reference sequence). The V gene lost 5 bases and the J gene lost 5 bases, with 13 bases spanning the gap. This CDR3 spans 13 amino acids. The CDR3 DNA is TGTGCCAGTAGTCGACAGGCTACCAACGAGCAGTACTTC. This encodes CASSRQATNEQYF.

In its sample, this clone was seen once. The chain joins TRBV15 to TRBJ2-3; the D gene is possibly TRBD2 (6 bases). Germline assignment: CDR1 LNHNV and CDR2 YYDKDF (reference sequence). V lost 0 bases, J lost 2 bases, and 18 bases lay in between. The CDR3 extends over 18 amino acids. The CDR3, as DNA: TGTGCCACCAGCAGAGATGCCAGGGCGGGGCCAATCACAGATACGCAGTATTTT. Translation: CATSRDARAGPITDTQYF. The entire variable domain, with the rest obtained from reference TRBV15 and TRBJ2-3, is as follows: DAMVIQNPRYQVTQFGKPVTLSCSQTLNHNVMYWYQQKSSQAPKLLFHYYDKDFNNEADTPDNFQSRRPNTSFCFLDIRSPGLGDTAMYLCATSRDARAGPITDTQYFGPGTRLTVL.

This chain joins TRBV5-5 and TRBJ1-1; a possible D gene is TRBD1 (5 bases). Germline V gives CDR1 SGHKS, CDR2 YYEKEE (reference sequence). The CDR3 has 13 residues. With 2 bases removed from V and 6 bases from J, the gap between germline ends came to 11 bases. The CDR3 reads CASSFVGQSEAFF. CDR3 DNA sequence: TGTGCCAGCAGCTTCGTTGGACAATCTGAAGCTTTCTTT.

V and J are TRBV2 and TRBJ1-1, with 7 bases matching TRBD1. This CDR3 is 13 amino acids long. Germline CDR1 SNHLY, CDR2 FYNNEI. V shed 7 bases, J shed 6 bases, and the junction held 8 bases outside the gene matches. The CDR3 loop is CASTGTVGAEAFF. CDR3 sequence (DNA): TGTGCCAGCACAGGGACAGTTGGTGCTGAAGCTTTCTTT.

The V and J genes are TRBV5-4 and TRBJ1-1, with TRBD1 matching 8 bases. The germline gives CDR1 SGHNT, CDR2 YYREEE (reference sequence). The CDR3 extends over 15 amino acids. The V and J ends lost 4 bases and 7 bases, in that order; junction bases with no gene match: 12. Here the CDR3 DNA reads TGTGCCAGCAGCCCCCCCCCGGACAGGGAGGGTGAAGCTTTCTTT. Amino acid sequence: CASSPPPDREGEAFF.

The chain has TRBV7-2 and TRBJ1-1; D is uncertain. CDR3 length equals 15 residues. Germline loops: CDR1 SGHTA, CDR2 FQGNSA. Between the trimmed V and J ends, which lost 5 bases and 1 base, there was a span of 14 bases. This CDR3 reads CASSELGRRNTEAFF. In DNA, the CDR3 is TGTGCCAGCAGCGAGCTGGGGAGGAGGAACACTGAAGCTTTCTTT. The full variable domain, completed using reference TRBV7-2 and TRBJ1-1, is GAGVSQSPSNKVTEKGKDVELRCDPISGHTALYWYRQSLGQGLEFLIYFQGNSAPDKSGLPSDRFSAERTGGSVSTLTIQRTQQEDSAVYLCASSELGRRNTEAFFGQGTRLTVV.

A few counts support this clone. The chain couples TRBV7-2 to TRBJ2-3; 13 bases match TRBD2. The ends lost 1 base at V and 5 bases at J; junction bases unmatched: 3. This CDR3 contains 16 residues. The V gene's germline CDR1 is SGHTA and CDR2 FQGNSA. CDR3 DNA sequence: TGTGCCAGCAGCTTAGGGACTAGCGGGGGTGTAGATACGCAGTATTTT. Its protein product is CASSLGTSGGVDTQYF.

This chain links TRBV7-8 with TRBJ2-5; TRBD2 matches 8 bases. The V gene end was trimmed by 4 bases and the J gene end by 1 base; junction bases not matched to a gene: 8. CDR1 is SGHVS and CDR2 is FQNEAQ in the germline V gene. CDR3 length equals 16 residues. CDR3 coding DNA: TGTGCCAGCAGCTATCAGCCGGGGGGGGGCCAAGAGACCCAGTACTTC. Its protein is CASSYQPGGGQETQYF.

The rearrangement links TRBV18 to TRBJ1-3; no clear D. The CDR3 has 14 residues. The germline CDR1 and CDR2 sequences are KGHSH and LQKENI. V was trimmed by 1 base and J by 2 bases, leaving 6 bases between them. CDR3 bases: TGTGCCAGCTCACCACTGGAGGCTGGAAACACCATATATTTT. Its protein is CASSPLEAGNTIYF.

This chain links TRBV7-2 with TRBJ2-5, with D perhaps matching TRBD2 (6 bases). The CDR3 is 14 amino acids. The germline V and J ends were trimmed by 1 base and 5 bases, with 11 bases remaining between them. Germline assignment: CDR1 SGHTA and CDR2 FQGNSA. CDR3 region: CASSLDGGTETQYF. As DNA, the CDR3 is TGTGCCAGCAGCTTAGACGGGGGTACGGAGACCCAGTACTTC.

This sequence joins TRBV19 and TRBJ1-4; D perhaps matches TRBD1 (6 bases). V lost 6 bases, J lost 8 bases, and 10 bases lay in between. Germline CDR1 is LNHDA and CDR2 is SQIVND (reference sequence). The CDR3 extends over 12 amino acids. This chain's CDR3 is CASRKGDEKLFF. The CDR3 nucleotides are TGTGCCAGTAGGAAGGGGGACGAAAAACTGTTTTTT.

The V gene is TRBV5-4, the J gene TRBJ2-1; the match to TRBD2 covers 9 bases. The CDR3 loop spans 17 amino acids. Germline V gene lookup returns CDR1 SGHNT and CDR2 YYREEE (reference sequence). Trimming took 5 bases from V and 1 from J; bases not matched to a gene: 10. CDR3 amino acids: CASRDNPAGGSYNEQFF. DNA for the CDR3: TGTGCCAGCAGAGACAACCCAGCGGGAGGATCCTACAATGAGCAGTTCTTC.

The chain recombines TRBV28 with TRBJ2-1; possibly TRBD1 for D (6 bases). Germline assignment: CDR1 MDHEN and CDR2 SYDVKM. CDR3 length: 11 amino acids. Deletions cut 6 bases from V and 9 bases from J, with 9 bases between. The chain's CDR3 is CASSRDTEQFF. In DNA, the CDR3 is TGTGCCAGCAGCCGGGACACTGAGCAGTTCTTC. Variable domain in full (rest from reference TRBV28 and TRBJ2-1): DVKVTQSSRYLVKRTGEKVFLECVQDMDHENMFWYRQDPGLGLRLIYFSYDVKMKEKGDIPEGYSVSREKKERFSLILESASTNQTSMYLCASSRDTEQFFGPGTRLTVL.